A single sample gave rise to the 20 T cell receptor beta chains below, sequenced in a study of blood T cell repertoires in COVID-19. The table came from immunoSEQ multiplex PCR; TCRdb's copy has only in-frame clones and leaves some out. This sample yields about 89,000 clones, of which around three quarters are seen a single time; 15% to 20% belongs to the top ten. Sequenced material: peripheral blood. These receptors were taken from a woman over 75 with acute or convalescent COVID-19.

This clone was counted between two and nine times. This chain uses TRBV19 with TRBJ1-1; no definite D call. Trimming took off 1 base at V and 5 bases at J, with 11 bases between the two ends. The CDR3 runs to 14 residues. Germline lookup yields CDR1 LNHDA and CDR2 SQIVND (reference sequence). CDR3 bases: TGTGCCAGTAGTATAGGGAGGGATGATACTGAAGCTTTCTTT. It translates to CASSIGRDDTEAFF.

The chain uses TRBV7-3 and TRBJ2-7, with 7 bases aligning to TRBD2. The germline V gene encodes CDR1 SGHTA and CDR2 FQGTGA. The length of the CDR3 is 17 residues. With 5 bases clipped from V and 1 base from J, the junction kept 14 bases outside the gene matches. The CDR3 DNA reads TGTGCCAGCAGCCTAAGCCCCGTAGGCGGGGGATCCTACGAGCAGTACTTC. This codes for CASSLSPVGGGSYEQYF.

The genes are TRBV25-1 and TRBJ2-4; 9 bases line up with TRBD1. This CDR3 comprises 18 residues. Trimming cost V 4 bases and J 0 bases; bases outside gene matches: 10. The germline V gene encodes CDR1 MGHDK and CDR2 SYGVNS. CDR3 DNA sequence: TGTGCCAGCAGTGGTGCGCCGGGACAGGGACTAGCCAAAAACATTCAGTACTTC. It translates to CASSGAPGQGLAKNIQYF.

In its sample, this clone was seen once. This chain links TRBV19 with TRBJ1-2; 9 bases align to TRBD1. Germline CDR1 reads LNHDA; CDR2 reads SQIVND (reference sequence). V shed 3 bases, J shed 5 bases, and the junction held 4 bases outside the gene matches. CDR3 length equals 14 residues. The CDR3 sequence is CASSIGTGPYGYTF. The CDR3, as DNA: TGTGCCAGTAGTATCGGGACAGGGCCTTATGGCTACACCTTC.

The chain has TRBV7-2 and TRBJ1-5; 7 bases map to TRBD1. V lost 3 bases, J lost 3 bases, and 8 bases stayed unmatched. The CDR3 runs 16 residues. Germline CDR1 SGHTA, CDR2 FQGNSA. The chain's CDR3 is CASSFSGTEPNQPQHF. Written as DNA, the CDR3 is TGTGCCAGCAGCTTTTCCGGGACAGAGCCCAATCAGCCCCAGCATTTT.

The V gene is TRBV6-6, the J gene TRBJ1-2, with D unresolved. CDR3 length: 12 residues. Germline values: CDR1 MNHNY, CDR2 SVGAGI (reference sequence). With 2 bases removed from V and 3 bases from J, the gap between germline ends came to 4 bases. The CDR3 bases are TGTGCCAGCAGTTACGAGGACTATGGCTACACCTTC. It is translated as CASSYEDYGYTF.

This clone was counted only a few times. J is TRBJ2-6 and V is TRBV18; TRBD2 aligns across 7 bases. Germline CDR1 KGHSH, CDR2 LQKENI. This CDR3 comprises 17 residues. V lost 3 bases and J lost 2; bases outside the gene matches: 7. The CDR3 coding sequence is TGTGCCAGCTCACCCGCCGGGGGGTCCCCTGGGGCCAACGTCCTGACTTTC. It specifies CASSPAGGSPGANVLTF. Based on the CDR3 plus reference TRBV18 and TRBJ2-6, the full variable domain is NAGVMQNPRHLVRRRGQEARLRCSPMKGHSHVYWYRQLPEEGLKFMVYLQKENIIDESGMPKERFSAEFPKEGPSILRIQQVVRGDSAAYFCASSPAGGSPGANVLTFGAGSRLTVL.

DNA for the CDR3: TGTGCCAGCAGTCCACAGGGTAAGGGCTCCTACAATGAGCAGTTCTTC. Protein: CASSPQGKGSYNEQFF. J is TRBJ2-1 and V is TRBV25-1; weak D call: TRBD1 (6 bases). The germline V and J ends were trimmed by 5 bases and 0 bases, with 14 bases remaining between them. Germline CDR1 and CDR2: MGHDK and SYGVNS. The CDR3 runs 16 residues.

The V and J genes are TRBV5-1 and TRBJ2-3; 14 bases align to TRBD2. Per the germline V gene, CDR1 is SGHRS and CDR2 is YFSETQ. CDR3 size: 17 residues. With V trimmed by 7 bases and J by 2 bases, 9 bases remained unmatched. Written as DNA, the CDR3 is TGCGCCAGCGGAGAGGGACTAGCGGGGGTCCCCACAGATACGCAGTATTTT. It codes for CASGEGLAGVPTDTQYF.

This sequence joins TRBV15 and TRBJ1-1; D might be TRBD1 (5 bases). CDR3 size: 18 residues. Germline V lookup: CDR1 LNHNV, CDR2 YYDKDF (reference sequence). Trimming shortened V by 2 bases and J by 2 bases, and 21 bases separated the two germline ends. CDR3 in amino acids: CATSRQIPRAARNTEAFF. The CDR3 DNA reads TGTGCCACCAGCAGACAAATTCCCAGGGCGGCAAGAAACACTGAAGCTTTCTTT.

The V call is TRBV18, the J call TRBJ1-2; the match to TRBD1 covers 9 bases. The CDR3 spans 15 residues. The trim removed 3 bases at V and 6 bases at J, leaving 8 bases unmatched. Germline loops: CDR1 KGHSH, CDR2 LQKENI. The CDR3 region is CASSPRQGVIDGYTF. CDR3 bases: TGTGCCAGCTCACCCCGACAGGGGGTGATCGATGGCTACACCTTC.

This chain connects TRBV5-1 to TRBJ2-2; TRBD2 agrees at 14 bases. Unmatched junction bases numbered 6, after V lost 4 bases and J lost 4 bases. Germline V gives CDR1 SGHRS, CDR2 YFSETQ. The length of the CDR3 is 17 residues. The CDR3 coding sequence is TGCGCCAGCAGCACCGGACTAGCGGGAGGAAGCACCGGGGAGCTGTTTTTT. It specifies CASSTGLAGGSTGELFF.

V gene TRBV29-1 combines with J gene TRBJ1-4; 8 bases are a match to TRBD1. Germline V gene sequence: CDR1 SQVTM, CDR2 ANQGSEA. The junction had 0 bases not matched to a gene; V was cut back by 4 bases and J by 5 bases. The CDR3 length is 12 residues. The CDR3 region has the DNA TGCAGCGTTGGGACAGGGAATGAAAAACTGTTTTTT. Translated, it gives CSVGTGNEKLFF.

This chain uses TRBV6-5 with TRBJ1-2; 7 bases map to TRBD1. The J segment lost 2 bases and the V segment lost 6 bases, leaving 6 bases of the junction unmatched. Germline V gene sequence: CDR1 MNHEY, CDR2 SVGAGI. The CDR3 length is 14 residues. The CDR3 DNA reads TGTGCCAGCAGGCGACAGGGAACCAACTATGGCTACACCTTC. Protein sequence: CASRRQGTNYGYTF.

The CDR3 bases are TGTGCCAGCAGCCAAGGGTCCTTAGACATTCAGTACTTC. As protein: CASSQGSLDIQYF. The chain links TRBV3-1 (or the pseudogene TRBV3-2) to TRBJ2-4; unclear D gene. The CDR3 length is 13 residues. Germline V gene sequence: CDR1 LGHDT, CDR2 YNNKEL (reference sequence). V was pared by 1 base and J by 8 bases, with 9 bases between.

The rearrangement joins TRBV18 to TRBJ2-1, with D perhaps matching TRBD2 (5 bases). The CDR3 length is 16 residues. Germline values: CDR1 KGHSH, CDR2 LQKENI. Trimming stripped 5 bases from V and 4 bases from J, with 18 bases between. The CDR3 sequence is CASSSQRSRVYNEQFF. DNA of the CDR3: TGTGCCAGCTCATCTCAGCGGAGTAGGGTTTACAATGAGCAGTTCTTC. The full variable domain, its missing parts supplied by reference TRBV18 and TRBJ2-1, is NAGVMQNPRHLVRRRGQEARLRCSPMKGHSHVYWYRQLPEEGLKFMVYLQKENIIDESGMPKERFSAEFPKEGPSILRIQQVVRGDSAAYFCASSSQRSRVYNEQFFGPGTRLTVL.

The rearrangement joins TRBV11-3 to TRBJ2-7; tentative D call: TRBD2 (6 bases). The CDR3 spans 13 residues. CDR1 is SGHNT and CDR2 is YENEEA in the germline V gene. Trimming took off 5 bases at V and 7 bases at J, with 15 bases between the two ends. CDR3 bases: TGTGCCAGCAGCCCCGACGCGGGATATGAGCAGTACTTC. Residues: CASSPDAGYEQYF.

V is TRBV11-2 and J is TRBJ1-1, with 9 bases that match TRBD1. The V gene end was trimmed by 5 bases and the J gene end by 3 bases; junction bases not matched to a gene: 7. Germline assignment: CDR1 SGHAT and CDR2 FQNNGV. The CDR3 covers 15 residues. CDR3 sequence: CASSPGTGMDTEAFF. Here the CDR3 DNA reads TGTGCCAGCAGCCCCGGGACAGGGATGGACACTGAAGCTTTCTTT. Variable domain in full (rest from reference TRBV11-2 and TRBJ1-1): EAGVAQSPRYKIIEKRQSVAFWCNPISGHATLYWYQQILGQGPKLLIQFQNNGVVDDSQLPKDRFSAERLKGVDSTLKIQPAKLEDSAVYLCASSPGTGMDTEAFFGQGTRLTVV.

This sequence joins TRBV7-6 and TRBJ2-3; D gene unclear. This CDR3 is built from 15 residues. Looked up from germline, CDR1 is SGHVS and CDR2 is FNYEAQ. Trimming left V 1 base short and J 2 bases short, with 10 bases between. The CDR3 region has the DNA TGTGCCAGCAGCTTAGGGCTGGTAGCCACAGATACGCAGTATTTT. Its protein product is CASSLGLVATDTQYF.

This chain joins TRBV10-3 and TRBJ2-2; D might be TRBD1 (5 bases). The germline CDR1 and CDR2 sequences are ENHRY and SYGVKD. Trimming removed 3 bases from V and 0 bases from J, with 5 bases in between. This CDR3 spans 14 amino acids. The CDR3 loop is CAISEQANTGELFF. The DNA of the CDR3 is TGTGCCATCAGTGAACAGGCGAACACCGGGGAGCTGTTTTTT.